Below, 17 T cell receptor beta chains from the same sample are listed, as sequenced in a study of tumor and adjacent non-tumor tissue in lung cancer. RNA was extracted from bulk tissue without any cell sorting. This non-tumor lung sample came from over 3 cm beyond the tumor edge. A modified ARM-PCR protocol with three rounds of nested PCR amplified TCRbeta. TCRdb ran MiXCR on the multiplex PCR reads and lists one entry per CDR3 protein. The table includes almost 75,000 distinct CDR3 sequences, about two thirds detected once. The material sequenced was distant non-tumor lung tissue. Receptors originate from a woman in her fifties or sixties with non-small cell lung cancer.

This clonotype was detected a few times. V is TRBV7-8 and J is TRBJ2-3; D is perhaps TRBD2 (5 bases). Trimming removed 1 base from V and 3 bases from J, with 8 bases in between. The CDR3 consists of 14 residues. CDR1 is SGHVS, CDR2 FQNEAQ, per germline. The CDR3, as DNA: TGTGCCAGCAGCTTAGTGGGGAGTACAGATACGCAGTATTTT. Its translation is CASSLVGSTDTQYF. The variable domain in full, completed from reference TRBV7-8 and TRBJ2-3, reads GAGVSQSPRYKVAKRGQDVALRCDPISGHVSLFWYQQALGQGPEFLTYFQNEAQLDKSGLPSDRFFAERPEGSVSTLKIQRTQQEDSAVYLCASSLVGSTDTQYFGPGTRLTVL.

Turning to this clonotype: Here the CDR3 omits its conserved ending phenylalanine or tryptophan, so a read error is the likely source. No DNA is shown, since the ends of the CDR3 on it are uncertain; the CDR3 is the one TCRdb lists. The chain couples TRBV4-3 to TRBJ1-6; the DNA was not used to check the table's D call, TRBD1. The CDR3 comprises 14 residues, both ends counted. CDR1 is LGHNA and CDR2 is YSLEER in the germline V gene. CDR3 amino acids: CANSPRTGNSPIHY.

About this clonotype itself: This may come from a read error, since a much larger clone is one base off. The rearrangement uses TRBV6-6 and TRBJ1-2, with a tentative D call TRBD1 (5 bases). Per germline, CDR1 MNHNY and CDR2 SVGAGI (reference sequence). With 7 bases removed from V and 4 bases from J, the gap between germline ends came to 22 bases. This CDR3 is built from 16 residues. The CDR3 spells CASNLTDSPGGYGYTF. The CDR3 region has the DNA TGTGCCAGCAATCTTACCGACAGCCCAGGAGGCTATGGCTACACCTTC.

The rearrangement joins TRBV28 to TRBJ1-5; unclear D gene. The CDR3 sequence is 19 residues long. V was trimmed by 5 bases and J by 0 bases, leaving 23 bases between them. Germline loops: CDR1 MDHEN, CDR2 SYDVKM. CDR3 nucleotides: TGTGCCAGCAGTCCGCCGGGGTTGTTACGCAGATATAGCAATCAGCCCCAGCATTTT. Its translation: CASSPPGLLRRYSNQPQHF. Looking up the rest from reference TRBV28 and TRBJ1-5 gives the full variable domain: DVKVTQSSRYLVKRTGEKVFLECVQDMDHENMFWYRQDPGLGLRLIYFSYDVKMKEKGDIPEGYSVSREKKERFSLILESASTNQTSMYLCASSPPGLLRRYSNQPQHFGDGTRLSIL.

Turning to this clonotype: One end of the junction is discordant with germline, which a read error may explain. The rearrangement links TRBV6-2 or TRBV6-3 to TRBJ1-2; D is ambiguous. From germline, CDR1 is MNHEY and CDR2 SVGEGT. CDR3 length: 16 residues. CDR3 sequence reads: CASSPQSAIRNYGYIF. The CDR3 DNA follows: TGTGCCAGTAGCCCCCAGTCCGCGATAAGGAACTATGGCTACATCTTC.

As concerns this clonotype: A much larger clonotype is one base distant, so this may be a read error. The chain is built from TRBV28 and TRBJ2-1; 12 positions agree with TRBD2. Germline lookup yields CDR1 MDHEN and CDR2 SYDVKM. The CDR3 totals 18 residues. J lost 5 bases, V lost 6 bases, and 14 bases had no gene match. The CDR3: CASRSDWTSGNQNNEQFF. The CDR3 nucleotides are TGTGCCAGCAGGTCCGATTGGACTAGCGGGAACCAAAACAATGAGCAGTTCTTC. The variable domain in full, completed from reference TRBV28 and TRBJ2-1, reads DVKVTQSSRYLVKRTGEKVFLECVQDMDHENMFWYRQDPGLGLRLIYFSYDVKMKEKGDIPEGYSVSREKKERFSLILESASTNQTSMYLCASRSDWTSGNQNNEQFFGPGTRLTVL.

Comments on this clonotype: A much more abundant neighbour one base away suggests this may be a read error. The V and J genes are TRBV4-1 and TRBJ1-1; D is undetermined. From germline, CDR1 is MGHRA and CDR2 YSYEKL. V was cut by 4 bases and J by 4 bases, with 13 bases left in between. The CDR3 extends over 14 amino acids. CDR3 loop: CASSPTSRSTEAFF. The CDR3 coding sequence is TGCGCCAGCAGCCCGACCAGCAGGAGCACTGAAGCTTTCTTT.

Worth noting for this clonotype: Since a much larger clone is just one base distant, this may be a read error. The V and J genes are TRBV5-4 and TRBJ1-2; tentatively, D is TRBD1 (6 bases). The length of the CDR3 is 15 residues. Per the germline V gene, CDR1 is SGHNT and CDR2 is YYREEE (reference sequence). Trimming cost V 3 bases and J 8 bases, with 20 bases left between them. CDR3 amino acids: CASSSDWGAGKGYTF. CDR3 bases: TGTGCCAGCAGCTCGGATTGGGGGGCCGGGAAGGGCTACACCTTC.

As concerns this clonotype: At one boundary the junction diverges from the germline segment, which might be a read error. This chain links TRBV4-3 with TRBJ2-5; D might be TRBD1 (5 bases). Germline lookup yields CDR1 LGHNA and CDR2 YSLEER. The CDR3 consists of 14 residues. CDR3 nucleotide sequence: TGCGCCAGCAGCCAAGACCAGGGCTGTGAGACCCAGAACTTC. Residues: CASSQDQGCETQNF.

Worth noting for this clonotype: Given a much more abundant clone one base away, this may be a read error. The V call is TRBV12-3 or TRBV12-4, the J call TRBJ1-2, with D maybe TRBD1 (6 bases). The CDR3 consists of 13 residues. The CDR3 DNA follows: TGTGCCAGCAGCCAGGACAGCGGCTATTGCTACACCTTC. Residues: CASSQDSGYCYTF.

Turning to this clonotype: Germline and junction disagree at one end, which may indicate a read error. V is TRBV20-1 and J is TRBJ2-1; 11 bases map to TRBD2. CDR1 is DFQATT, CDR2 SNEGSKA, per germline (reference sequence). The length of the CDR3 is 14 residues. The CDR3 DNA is TGCAGAACTAGCGGGAGATACTCCTACAATAAGCAGTTCTTC. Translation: CRTSGRYSYNKQFF.

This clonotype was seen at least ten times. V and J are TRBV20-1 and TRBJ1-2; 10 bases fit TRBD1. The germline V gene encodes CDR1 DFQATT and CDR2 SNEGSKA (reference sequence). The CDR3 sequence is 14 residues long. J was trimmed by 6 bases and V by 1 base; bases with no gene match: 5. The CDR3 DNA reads TGCAGTGCTAGAGGGGACAGGGGTTTTCATGGCTACACCTTC. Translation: CSARGDRGFHGYTF.

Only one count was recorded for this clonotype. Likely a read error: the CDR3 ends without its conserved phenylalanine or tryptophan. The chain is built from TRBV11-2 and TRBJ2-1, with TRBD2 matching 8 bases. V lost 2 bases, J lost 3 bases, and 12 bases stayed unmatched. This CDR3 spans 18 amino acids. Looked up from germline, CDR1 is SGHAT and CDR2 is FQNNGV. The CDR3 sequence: CASSLRLAGSSYYNEQFL. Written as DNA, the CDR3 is TGTGCCAGCAGCTTACGATTAGCGGGGTCGAGCTACTACAATGAGCAGTTCTTA.

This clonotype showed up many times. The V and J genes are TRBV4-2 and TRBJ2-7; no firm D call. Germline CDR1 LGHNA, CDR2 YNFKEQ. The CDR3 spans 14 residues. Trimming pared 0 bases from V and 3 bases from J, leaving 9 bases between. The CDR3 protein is CASSQDRSSYEQYF. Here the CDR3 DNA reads TGTGCCAGCAGCCAAGATCGTTCGAGCTACGAGCAGTACTTC.

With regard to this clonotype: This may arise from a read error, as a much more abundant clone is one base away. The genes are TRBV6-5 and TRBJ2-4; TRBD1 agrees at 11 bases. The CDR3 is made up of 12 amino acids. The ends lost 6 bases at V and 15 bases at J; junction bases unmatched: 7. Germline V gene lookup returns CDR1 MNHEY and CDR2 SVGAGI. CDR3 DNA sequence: TGTGCCAGCAGAGCGGACAGGGGGCGGTCGTACTTC. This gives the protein CASRADRGRSYF.

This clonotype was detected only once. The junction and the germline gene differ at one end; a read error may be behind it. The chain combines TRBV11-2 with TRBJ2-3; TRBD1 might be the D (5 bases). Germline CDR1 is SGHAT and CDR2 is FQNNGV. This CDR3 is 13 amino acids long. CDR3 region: CASSLDVTVTQYF. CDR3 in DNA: TGTGCTAGCAGTTTAGATGTGACAGTTACGCAGTATTTT.

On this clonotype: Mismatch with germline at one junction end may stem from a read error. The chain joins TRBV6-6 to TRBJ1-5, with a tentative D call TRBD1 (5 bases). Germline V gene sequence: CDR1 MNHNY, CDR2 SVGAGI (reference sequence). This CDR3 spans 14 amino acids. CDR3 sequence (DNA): TGTGTCAGCATCAACGGGGGGAACAATCAGCCTCAGCATTTT. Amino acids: CVSINGGNNQPQHF.